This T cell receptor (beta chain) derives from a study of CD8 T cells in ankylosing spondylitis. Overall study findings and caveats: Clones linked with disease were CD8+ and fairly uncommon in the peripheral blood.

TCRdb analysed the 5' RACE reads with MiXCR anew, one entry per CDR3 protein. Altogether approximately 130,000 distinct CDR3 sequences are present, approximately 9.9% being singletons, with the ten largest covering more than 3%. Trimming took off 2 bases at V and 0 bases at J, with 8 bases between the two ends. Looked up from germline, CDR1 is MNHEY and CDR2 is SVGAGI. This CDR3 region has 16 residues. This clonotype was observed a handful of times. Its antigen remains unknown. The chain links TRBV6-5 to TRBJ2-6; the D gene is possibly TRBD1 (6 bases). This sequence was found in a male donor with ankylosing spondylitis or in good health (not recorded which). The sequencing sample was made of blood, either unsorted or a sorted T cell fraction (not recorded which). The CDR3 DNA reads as TGTGCCAGCAGTTACACGACAGGCTCTGGGGCCAACGTCCTGACTTTC. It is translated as CASSYTTGSGANVLTF.